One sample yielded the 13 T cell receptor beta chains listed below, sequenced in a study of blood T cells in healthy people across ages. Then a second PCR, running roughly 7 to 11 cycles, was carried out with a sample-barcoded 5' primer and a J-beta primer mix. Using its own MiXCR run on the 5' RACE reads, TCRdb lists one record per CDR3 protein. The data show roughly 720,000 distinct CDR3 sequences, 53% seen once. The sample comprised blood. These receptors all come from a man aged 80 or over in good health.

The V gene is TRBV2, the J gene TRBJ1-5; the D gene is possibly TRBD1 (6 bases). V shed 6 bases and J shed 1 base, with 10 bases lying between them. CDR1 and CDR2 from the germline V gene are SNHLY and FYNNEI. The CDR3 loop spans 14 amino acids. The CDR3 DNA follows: TGTGCCAGCAGCGAACAGGGAAGCAATCAGCCCCAGCATTTT. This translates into CASSEQGSNQPQHF.

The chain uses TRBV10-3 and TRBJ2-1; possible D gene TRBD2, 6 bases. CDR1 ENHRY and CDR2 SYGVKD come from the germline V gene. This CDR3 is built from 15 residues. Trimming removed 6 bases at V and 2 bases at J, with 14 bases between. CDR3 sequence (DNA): TGTGCCATCAGCTTAGCGGTAGGGCCCTACAATGAGCAGTTCTTC. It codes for CAISLAVGPYNEQFF.

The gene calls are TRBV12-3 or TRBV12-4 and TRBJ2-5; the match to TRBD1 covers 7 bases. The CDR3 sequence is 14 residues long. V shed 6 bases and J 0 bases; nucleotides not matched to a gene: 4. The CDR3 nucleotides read TGTGCCAGCAGGCCTGGGACAGACCAAGAGACCCAGTACTTC. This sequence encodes CASRPGTDQETQYF.

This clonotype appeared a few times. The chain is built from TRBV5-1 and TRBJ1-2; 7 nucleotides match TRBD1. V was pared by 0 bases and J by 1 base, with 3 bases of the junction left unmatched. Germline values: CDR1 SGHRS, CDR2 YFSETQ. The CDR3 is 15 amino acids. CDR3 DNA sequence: TGCGCCAGCAGCTTGGACCAGGGGGTTAACTATGGCTACACCTTC. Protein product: CASSLDQGVNYGYTF.

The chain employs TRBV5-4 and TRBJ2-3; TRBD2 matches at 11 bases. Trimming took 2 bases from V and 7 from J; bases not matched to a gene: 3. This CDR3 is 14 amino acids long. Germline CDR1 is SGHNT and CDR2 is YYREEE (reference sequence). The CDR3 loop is CASSFSGRENTQYF. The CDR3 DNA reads TGTGCCAGCAGCTTTAGCGGGAGGGAAAATACGCAGTATTTT.

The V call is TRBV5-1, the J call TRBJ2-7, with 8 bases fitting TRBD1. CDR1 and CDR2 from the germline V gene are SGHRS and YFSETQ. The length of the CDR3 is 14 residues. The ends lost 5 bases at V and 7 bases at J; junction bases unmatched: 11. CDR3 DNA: TGCGCCAGCAGTTTGTACCAGGGGGCGAATGAGCAGTACTTC. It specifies CASSLYQGANEQYF. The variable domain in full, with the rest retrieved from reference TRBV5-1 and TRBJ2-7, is KAGVTQTPRYLIKTRGQQVTLSCSPISGHRSVSWYQQTPGQGLQFLFEYFSETQRNKGNFPGRFSGRQFSNSRSEMNVSTLELGDSALYLCASSLYQGANEQYFGPGTRLTVT.

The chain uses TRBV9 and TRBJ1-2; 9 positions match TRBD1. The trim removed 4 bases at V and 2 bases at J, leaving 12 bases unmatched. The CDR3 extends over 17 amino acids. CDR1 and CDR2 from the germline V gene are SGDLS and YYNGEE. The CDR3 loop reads CASSPPNLGQGNYGYTF. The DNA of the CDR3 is TGTGCCAGCAGCCCACCAAACCTTGGACAGGGGAACTATGGCTACACCTTC.

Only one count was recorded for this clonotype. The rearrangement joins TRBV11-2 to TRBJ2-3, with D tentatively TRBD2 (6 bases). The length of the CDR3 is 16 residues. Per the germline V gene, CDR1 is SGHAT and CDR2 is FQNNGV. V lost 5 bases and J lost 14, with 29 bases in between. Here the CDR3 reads CASSPSGGVGHRYAYF. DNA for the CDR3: TGTGCCAGCAGCCCAAGCGGAGGGGTTGGGCACAGATACGCGTATTTT.

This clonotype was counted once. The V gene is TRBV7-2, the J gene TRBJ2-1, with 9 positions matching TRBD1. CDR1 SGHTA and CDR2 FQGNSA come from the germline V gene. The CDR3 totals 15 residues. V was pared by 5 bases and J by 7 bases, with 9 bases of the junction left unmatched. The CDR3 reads CASSNYRGLVNEQFF. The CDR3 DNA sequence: TGTGCCAGCAGCAACTACAGGGGGCTGGTAAATGAGCAGTTCTTC. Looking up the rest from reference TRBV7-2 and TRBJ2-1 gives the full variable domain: GAGVSQSPSNKVTEKGKDVELRCDPISGHTALYWYRQSLGQGLEFLIYFQGNSAPDKSGLPSDRFSAERTGGSVSTLTIQRTQQEDSAVYLCASSNYRGLVNEQFFGPGTRLTVL.

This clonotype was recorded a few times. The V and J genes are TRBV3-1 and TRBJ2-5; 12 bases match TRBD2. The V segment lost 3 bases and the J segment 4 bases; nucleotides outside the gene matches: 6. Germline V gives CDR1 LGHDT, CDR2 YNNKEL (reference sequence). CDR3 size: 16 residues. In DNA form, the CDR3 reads TGTGCCAGCAGCCACGCGACTAGCGGGAGTGGAGAGACCCAGTACTTC. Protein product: CASSHATSGSGETQYF.

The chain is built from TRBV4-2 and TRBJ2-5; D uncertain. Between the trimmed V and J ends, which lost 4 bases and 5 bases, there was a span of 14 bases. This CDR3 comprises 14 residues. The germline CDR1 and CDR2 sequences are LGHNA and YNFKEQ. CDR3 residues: CASSPLDSGETQYF. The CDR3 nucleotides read TGTGCCAGCAGCCCCCTAGACTCTGGCGAGACCCAGTACTTC.

DNA of the CDR3: TGTGCCAGCTCACCACAACAGTCCAGCGAGCAGTACTTC. This gives the protein CASSPQQSSEQYF. This chain joins TRBV18 and TRBJ2-4; D not certain. The J call may be in error: the DNA end matches TRBJ2-7 better. Germline CDR1 is KGHSH and CDR2 is LQKENI. This CDR3 region has 13 residues.

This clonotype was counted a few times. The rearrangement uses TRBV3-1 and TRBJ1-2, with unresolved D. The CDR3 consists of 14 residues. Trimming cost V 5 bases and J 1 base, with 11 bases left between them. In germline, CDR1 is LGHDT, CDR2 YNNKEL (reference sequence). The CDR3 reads CASSSARSNYGYTF. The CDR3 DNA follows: TGTGCCAGCAGCTCCGCGCGGAGTAACTATGGCTACACCTTC.